A single sample is the source of the 14 T cell receptor beta chains below, sequenced in a study of CXCR3-negative and CXCR3-positive naive CD8 T cells. All TRB cDNA libraries came from 5' RACE performed with UMI labels. TCRdb re-called the 5' RACE reads; one entry per CDR3 protein, DNA not given. The sample includes around 95,000 distinct CDR3 sequences. Findings and limits, study-wide: Researchers report that CXCR3-positive naive cells carry more hydrophobic TRB CDR3s than CXCR3-negative naive cells.

Antigen specificity for these receptors is unknown. Specimen: naive CXCR3+ CD8+ T cells from blood. The subset denotes: CD45RO-CCR7+CD27+CD95- naive CD8+ T cells expressing CXCR3 (TNR3+). The receptors stem from a human donor in good health. Some clones in this sample may be carry-over from other donors' samples.

This rearrangement joins TRBV4-3 to TRBJ2-7; the TRBD1 assignment by TCRdb is unverifiable without DNA. The CDR3 is 17 residues long. From germline, CDR1 is LGHNA and CDR2 YSLEER. CDR3 loop: CASSHLRTGPRPYEQYF.

This sequence joins TRBV29-1 and TRBJ2-1; lacking DNA, the TRBD1 call made by TCRdb goes unchecked. This CDR3 has 12 amino acids. CDR1 is SQVTM and CDR2 is ANQGSEA in the germline V gene. The CDR3 sequence: CSVLGQTNEQFF.

The rearrangement uses TRBV7-9 and TRBJ1-1. CDR1 is SEHNR and CDR2 is FQNEAQ in the germline V gene (reference sequence). The CDR3 covers 17 residues. CDR3 sequence: CASSPLLSGLGNTEAFF.

The chain uses TRBV4-1 and TRBJ2-3. Germline V gene sequence: CDR1 MGHRA, CDR2 YSYEKL. CDR3 size: 13 residues. CDR3 residues: CASSHGGTDTQYF.

According to its frequency, this clonotype is medium-sized. The J gene is TRBJ2-2, the V gene TRBV29-1. The CDR3 loop spans 11 amino acids. The germline gives CDR1 SQVTM, CDR2 ANQGSEA. The CDR3 region is CSAQSTGELFF.

The rearrangement joins TRBV6-2 or TRBV6-3 to TRBJ2-1; TCRdb outputs TRBD1, but without DNA this stays unchecked. This CDR3 region has 19 residues. CDR1 MNHEY and CDR2 SVGEGT come from the germline V gene. CDR3: CASSYSSGQGALLTDEQFF.

The rearrangement uses TRBV28 and TRBJ2-7; TCRdb's D call of TRBD1 is untestable without DNA. The CDR3 is 12 residues long. The germline gives CDR1 MDHEN, CDR2 SYDVKM. Here the CDR3 reads CASSPLRVEQYF. The full variable domain, rest sourced from reference TRBV28 and TRBJ2-7, is DVKVTQSSRYLVKRTGEKVFLECVQDMDHENMFWYRQDPGLGLRLIYFSYDVKMKEKGDIPEGYSVSREKKERFSLILESASTNQTSMYLCASSPLRVEQYFGPGTRLTVT.

CDR3 sequence reads: CASSSSPGGGNEQYF. The V and J genes are TRBV7-9 and TRBJ2-7; TCRdb gives TRBD1 as the D gene, but with no DNA this cannot be confirmed. The CDR3 extends over 15 amino acids. CDR1 is SEHNR, CDR2 FQNEAQ, per germline (reference sequence).

The CDR3 is CSARGFTVASGEADTQYF. The gene calls are TRBV20-1 and TRBJ2-3; TCRdb selects TRBD2, and the lack of DNA leaves this call unchecked. There are 18 residues in the CDR3. Per the germline V gene, CDR1 is DFQATT and CDR2 is SNEGSKA (reference sequence).

The chain carries TRBV7-9 and TRBJ2-7; the TCRdb call, TRBD1, lacks DNA for checking. The CDR3 runs 14 residues. Germline-derived CDR1 and CDR2 are SEHNR and FQNEAQ (reference sequence). CDR3 region: CASSLDPQGDEQYF. Filled out from reference TRBV7-9 and TRBJ2-7, the complete variable domain reads DTGVSQNPRHKITKRGQNVTFRCDPISEHNRLYWYRQTLGQGPEFLTYFQNEAQLEKSRLLSDRFSAERPKGSFSTLEIQRTEQGDSAMYLCASSLDPQGDEQYFGPGTRLTVT.

The V call is TRBV12-3 or TRBV12-4, the J call TRBJ1-5. The CDR3 runs to 11 residues. The CDR3 reads CASSSNQPQHF.

The V call is TRBV20-1, the J call TRBJ2-3; TCRdb picks TRBD1, but there is no DNA to check that call. The CDR3 runs to 15 residues. Germline values: CDR1 DFQATT, CDR2 SNEGSKA (reference sequence). The CDR3 sequence is CSAATGTGSADTQYF.

This chain connects TRBV19 to TRBJ2-1; without DNA, the TCRdb call of TRBD1 cannot be checked. The CDR3 spans 14 residues. From germline, CDR1 is LNHDA and CDR2 SQIVND (reference sequence). CDR3 residues: CASSIGQAYNEQFF.

The CDR3 sequence is CASRGQGGNEQFF. This sequence joins TRBV5-1 and TRBJ2-1; TCRdb designates TRBD1, a call that cannot be tested without DNA. The germline V gene encodes CDR1 SGHRS and CDR2 YFSETQ. This CDR3 spans 13 amino acids.